Sequencing of this T cell receptor beta chain was carried out in a study of neurological immune-mediated disorders. Via MiXCR, TCRdb re-called the 5' RACE reads, giving one row per CDR3 protein. The table lists tens of thousands of distinct CDR3 sequences, less than 8.5% of them singletons. The ends lost 0 bases at V and 2 bases at J; junction bases unmatched: 13. Germline V gene lookup returns CDR1 DFQATT and CDR2 SNEGSKA (reference sequence). The CDR3 extends over 18 amino acids. The table lists this clonotype with many counts. This chain joins TRBV20-1 and TRBJ2-3, with 8 bases that match TRBD1. This sequence was found in a woman aged 40 to 50 in good health. The sequencing input was PBMCs. For the CDR3, the DNA is TGCAGTGCTAGAGATCGGGGAGGCAGGGGGCCGCCCACAGATACGCAGTATTTT. It translates to CSARDRGGRGPPTDTQYF.